This TCR beta chain was documented in a study of cytomegalovirus exposure and HLA in healthy donors. To note about this clone: The antigen is not known.

V was clipped by 0 bases and J by 4 bases, with 16 bases between them. Germline CDR1 and CDR2: SGHNT and YYREEE (reference sequence). This CDR3 contains 16 residues. Amplification used 60 Vbeta primers and 13 Jbeta primers. Assay used: immunoSEQ multiplex PCR; TCRdb lists only in-frame clones, some missing. The data contain fewer than 130,000 clones, approximately 84% of them singletons. Study-level results: Testing in vitro showed a few CMV-associated chains specific for CMV antigens. In a later analysis, a missense DCLRE1C variant was linked to TCR beta V- and J-gene trimming. Investigators reported approximately 150 TCR beta chains as tied to cytomegalovirus.

The sample taken for sequencing was PBMCs. The source is a man aged 35 to 55 in good health and CMV-seronegative. The chain combines TRBV5-4 with TRBJ1-2; a possible D gene is TRBD1 (5 bases). CDR3 sequence (DNA): TGTGCCAGCAGCTTGGCCGCGGTCAGGGCCAGCTATGGCTACACCTTC. It yields the protein CASSLAAVRASYGYTF.